This T cell receptor beta chain emerged from a study of shared clonotypes between healthy human individuals. Profiling relied on immunoSEQ multiplex PCR, and the TCRdb table lists in-frame clones only, not all of them. Of some 580,000 clones in the sample, around 97% were seen once. The CDR3 consists of 14 residues. With 1 base removed from V and 4 bases from J, the gap between germline ends came to 10 bases. Germline loops: CDR1 MDHEN, CDR2 SYDVKM. Sequenced: naive CD4+ T cells sorted from blood. Subset defined: CD45RA+ positively selected. The TCR was taken from a woman younger than 45 in good health. V gene TRBV28 combines with J gene TRBJ1-1; D not certain. CDR3 loop: CASSLFATGTEAFF. The CDR3 coding sequence is TGTGCCAGCAGTTTATTTGCGACCGGCACTGAAGCTTTCTTT.